Listed here are 21 T cell receptor beta chains from one sample, sequenced in a study of T-cell memory formation after mild COVID-19. TCRdb redid the calling of the 5' RACE reads with MiXCR, one entry per CDR3 protein. In the table there are 250,000 to 350,000 distinct CDR3 sequences, around 19% of which are singletons. The sample was PBMCs or a T cell subset sorted from them (not recorded which). Every receptor here comes from a man younger than 35 who had mild COVID-19 (a few samples of this study predate the infection). Cell type and time point are not known.

This chain uses TRBV7-2 with TRBJ2-5; D is possibly TRBD1 (5 bases). Germline CDR1 and CDR2: SGHTA and FQGNSA. The germline V and J ends were trimmed by 5 bases and 4 bases, with 14 bases remaining between them. This CDR3 is built from 14 residues. For the CDR3, the DNA is TGTGCCAGCAGCCCCGACAGTATACGAGAGACCCAGTACTTC. Encoded protein: CASSPDSIRETQYF.

This sequence joins TRBV5-1 and TRBJ2-5; D perhaps matches TRBD2 (5 bases). Trimming took off 0 bases at V and 5 bases at J, with 14 bases between the two ends. CDR3 size: 15 residues. Germline V gene lookup returns CDR1 SGHRS and CDR2 YFSETQ. The CDR3 nucleotides are TGCGCCAGCAGCTTGGAAAGAGGCGGGCTGGAGACCCAGTACTTC. This gives the protein CASSLERGGLETQYF.

This clonotype was found a few times. The chain is built from TRBV12-3 or TRBV12-4 and TRBJ1-5; D uncertain. The CDR3 sequence is 14 residues long. V lost 7 bases, J lost 2 bases, and 12 bases lay in between. As DNA, the CDR3 is TGTGCCAGCACCCCCACCACGGGCAATCAGCCCCAGCATTTT. Protein: CASTPTTGNQPQHF.

Only a few counts were recorded for this clonotype. This chain uses TRBV7-2 with TRBJ1-5, with D hard to call. The CDR3 length is 13 residues. With 11 bases removed from V and 3 bases from J, the gap between germline ends came to 14 bases. Germline V gene data show CDR1 as SGHTA and CDR2 as FQGNSA. The chain's CDR3 is CAASLDSNQPQHF. CDR3 bases: TGTGCCGCTAGCTTAGATTCCAATCAGCCCCAGCATTTT.

The chain carries TRBV7-9 and TRBJ2-3; 7 nucleotides line up with TRBD2. CDR1 SEHNR and CDR2 FQNEAQ come from the germline V gene (reference sequence). With 6 bases clipped from V and 4 bases from J, the junction kept 13 bases outside the gene matches. The CDR3 runs 16 residues. CDR3 sequence (DNA): TGTGCCAGCAGTCATCCCCGCGGGGAGGGCGCAGATACGCAGTATTTT. This translates into CASSHPRGEGADTQYF.

The rearrangement uses TRBV11-2 and TRBJ2-7; D is possibly TRBD1 (5 bases). V was pared by 3 bases and J by 6 bases, with 12 bases between. This CDR3 comprises 13 residues. Germline V gene data show CDR1 as SGHAT and CDR2 as FQNNGV. CDR3 in DNA: TGTGCCAGCAGCTTTAGGGGTGCAGGCGAGCAGTACTTC. Residues: CASSFRGAGEQYF.

This clonotype occurred a few times. The chain couples TRBV14 to TRBJ1-6, with TRBD1 matching 7 bases. CDR1 is SGHDN, CDR2 FVKESK, per germline. The CDR3 consists of 16 residues. V lost 0 bases, J lost 13 bases, and 12 bases stayed unmatched. CDR3 nucleotides: TGTGCCAGCAGCCAAGACGGGGGACAGCGGAAAGTTCCCCTCCACTTT. It yields the protein CASSQDGGQRKVPLHF.

This clonotype was observed a few times. The chain employs TRBV19 and TRBJ2-4, with D perhaps given as TRBD1 or TRBD2 (5 bases each). CDR3 size: 15 residues. With 9 bases removed from V and 0 bases from J, the gap between germline ends came to 15 bases. Germline V CDR1 and CDR2: LNHDA, SQIVND (reference sequence). CDR3 protein: CARVIPGTAKNIQYF. In nucleotides, the CDR3 is TGTGCCAGGGTGATCCCGGGGACAGCCAAAAACATTCAGTACTTC.

The V call is TRBV4-2, the J call TRBJ2-1; D uncertain. Germline assignment: CDR1 LGHNA and CDR2 YNFKEQ. V lost 1 base to trimming and J lost 7 bases, with 5 bases between them. This CDR3 spans 12 amino acids. CDR3 residues: CASSQGTNEQFF. The CDR3 coding sequence is TGTGCCAGCAGCCAAGGTACAAATGAGCAGTTCTTC.

This clonotype was detected a few times. The chain carries TRBV29-1 and TRBJ2-1; 7 nucleotides match TRBD2. The V gene's germline CDR1 is SQVTM and CDR2 ANQGSEA. The V and J ends lost 0 bases and 7 bases, in that order; junction bases with no gene match: 6. The CDR3 loop spans 14 amino acids. The CDR3 bases are TGCAGCGTTGAAGAGGGAGGGCGGGGTAATGAGCAGTTCTTC. This gives the protein CSVEEGGRGNEQFF.

The chain is built from TRBV6-5 and TRBJ1-4; 7 nucleotides line up with TRBD1. CDR3 length: 14 amino acids. The ends lost 2 bases at V and 7 bases at J; junction bases unmatched: 4. Per the germline V gene, CDR1 is MNHEY and CDR2 is SVGAGI. Written as DNA, the CDR3 is TGTGCCAGCAGTTACCTGACAGGGAGTGAAAAACTGTTTTTT. Protein: CASSYLTGSEKLFF.

The table lists this clonotype with many counts. The V call is TRBV10-3, the J call TRBJ2-1; D is undetermined. This CDR3 contains 12 residues. From germline, CDR1 is ENHRY and CDR2 SYGVKD. The V end lost 4 bases, the J end lost 8 bases, and 9 bases lay between the germline ends. The CDR3 loop reads CAISAIRDEQFF. CDR3 coding DNA: TGTGCCATCAGTGCAATCCGCGATGAGCAGTTCTTC.

This clonotype came up a few times. This chain links TRBV2 with TRBJ2-5; D uncertain. The ends were cut back, 4 bases at V and 9 bases at J, with 9 bases in the middle. The CDR3 runs 11 residues. CDR1 SNHLY and CDR2 FYNNEI come from the germline V gene. CDR3 bases: TGTGCCAGCAGTGTCTATGAGGCCCAGTACTTC. Translating it yields CASSVYEAQYF.

V gene TRBV7-9 combines with J gene TRBJ1-6; D may be TRBD1 (5 bases). Germline V lookup: CDR1 SEHNR, CDR2 FQNEAQ (reference sequence). V gave up 5 bases and J gave up 5 bases, with 13 bases separating them. This CDR3 spans 15 amino acids. The DNA of the CDR3 is TGTGCCAGCAGCCTTACCGGGACGGATAATTCACCCCTCCACTTT. Its protein product is CASSLTGTDNSPLHF.

V is TRBV10-3 and J is TRBJ1-2; maybe TRBD1 (6 bases). The germline CDR1 and CDR2 sequences are ENHRY and SYGVKD. CDR3 length equals 11 residues. Trimming took 11 bases from V and 7 from J, leaving 14 bases between them. CDR3 DNA sequence: TGTGCCGCTTGGGGGGGCACTGGCTACACCTTC. It specifies CAAWGGTGYTF.

A few counts support this clonotype. CDR3 nucleotide sequence: TGCGCCAGCAGCTTCGGGACAGGCCCCCAGACCCAGTACTTC. Translation: CASSFGTGPQTQYF. The V and J genes are TRBV5-1 and TRBJ2-5; 8 positions match TRBD1. Germline V gene data show CDR1 as SGHRS and CDR2 as YFSETQ. The CDR3 length is 14 residues. V was pared by 2 bases and J by 6 bases, with 6 bases of the junction left unmatched.

The rearrangement uses TRBV10-3 and TRBJ1-2, with 9 positions matching TRBD1. V was clipped by 7 bases and J by 10 bases; unmatched bases: 10. Germline V gene sequence: CDR1 ENHRY, CDR2 SYGVKD. This CDR3 has 13 residues. The CDR3 reads CAITRDREGDYTF. CDR3 nucleotide sequence: TGTGCCATCACCCGGGACAGGGAAGGCGACTACACCTTC.

In its sample, this clonotype was seen a few times. The rearrangement links TRBV12-3 or TRBV12-4 to TRBJ2-3; the D gene could be TRBD1 or TRBD2 (6 bases each). This CDR3 has 14 amino acids. Deletions cut 7 bases from V and 6 bases from J, with 17 bases between. CDR3 region: CASTGGEGSDTQYF. CDR3 DNA sequence: TGTGCCAGCACCGGGGGCGAGGGTTCTGATACGCAGTATTTT.

In this sample, this clonotype turned up a few times. V usage is TRBV5-1 and J usage is TRBJ1-1; no definite D call. CDR3 size: 13 residues. Germline V CDR1 and CDR2: SGHRS, YFSETQ. Trimming stripped 5 bases from V and 1 base from J, with 9 bases between. CDR3 coding DNA: TGCGCCAGCAGATTCGATGGGAACACTGAAGCTTTCTTT. Its translation: CASRFDGNTEAFF.

This clonotype turned up a few times. The genes are TRBV5-6 and TRBJ2-3; D is unresolved. The germline V gene encodes CDR1 SGHDT and CDR2 YYEEEE. CDR3 length equals 11 residues. Trimming took off 4 bases at V and 5 bases at J, with 5 bases between the two ends. The DNA for the CDR3 is TGTGCCAGCAGCGTCGAAGATACGCAGTATTTT. Residues: CASSVEDTQYF.

This clonotype has ten or more counts. The rearrangement links TRBV2 to TRBJ1-6; 10 bases are a match to TRBD1. CDR1 and CDR2 from the germline V gene are SNHLY and FYNNEI. The ends lost 11 bases at V and 9 bases at J; junction bases unmatched: 7. The CDR3 sequence is 13 residues long. This CDR3 reads CAGRTGGLSPLHF. CDR3 bases: TGTGCCGGACGGACAGGGGGTCTTTCACCCCTCCACTTT.